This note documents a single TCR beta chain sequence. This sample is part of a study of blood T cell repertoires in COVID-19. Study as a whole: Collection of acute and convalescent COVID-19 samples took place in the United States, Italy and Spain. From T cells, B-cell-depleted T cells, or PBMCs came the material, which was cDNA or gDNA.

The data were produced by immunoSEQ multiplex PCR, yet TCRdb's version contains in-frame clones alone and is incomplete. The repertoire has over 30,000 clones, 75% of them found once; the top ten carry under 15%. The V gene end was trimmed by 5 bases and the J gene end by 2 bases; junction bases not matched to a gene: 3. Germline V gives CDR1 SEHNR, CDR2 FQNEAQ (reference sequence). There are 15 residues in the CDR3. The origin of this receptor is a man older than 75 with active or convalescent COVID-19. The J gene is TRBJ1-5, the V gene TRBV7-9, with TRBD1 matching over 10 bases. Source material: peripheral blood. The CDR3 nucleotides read TGTGCCAGCAGCCCGACAGGGGGCGGCAATCAGCCCCAGCATTTT. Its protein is CASSPTGGGNQPQHF.